This TCR beta chain appears in the sequencing data of a study of T cell changes during pregnancy in multiple sclerosis (dated by TCRdb to the late 2010s). For the study in its entirety: The study looked at changes in the T cell repertoire across pregnancy in women with multiple sclerosis.

The protocol used for the library was the immunoSEQ multiplex PCR assay. Sourced from immuneACCESS, this table was stored by TCRdb with only in-frame sequences that have V and J called. A share of the clones is absent; for the studies checked, an unresolved V gene accounts for under half, and the remainder has no known explanation. The table for this sample lists some 48,000 clones; approximately 96% of them were counted only once. The ten largest account for roughly 0.9% of the sample. A note on this clone: The antigen it recognizes is unknown. No base qualities exist here, and no much larger clone lies one base off it.

This material consisted of peripheral blood, taken in the second trimester of pregnancy. This TCR was recovered from a female donor with multiple sclerosis, enrolled in a pregnancy study.

The CDR3 region: CASSVGQGASGNTIYF. Read as DNA, the sequence is TGTGCCAGCAGCGTGGGACAGGGGGCATCTGGAAACACCATATATTTT. The rearrangement joined TRBV6-6 to TRBJ1-3; a stretch of 12 junction bases matches TRBD1. The V end gives up 6 bases and the J end 1 base, leaving 4 bases in the junction not matched to a gene. Taken from the germline V gene (reference sequence), the CDR1 and CDR2 loops are MNHNY and SVGAGI. Its CDR3 holds 16 amino acids, cysteine through phenylalanine. Of all the DNA, just the CDR3 is kept, 48 bases in frame from base 1.